This is a list of T cell receptor beta chains from one sample in a study of cytomegalovirus exposure and HLA in healthy donors. TCRdb keeps only in-frame clones here, not all; method: immunoSEQ multiplex PCR. This table holds around 92,000 clones, about 83% found once. The sequenced material came from PBMCs. The source of these receptors is a man in his sixties in good health and CMV-seropositive. CDR3s include the opening cysteine and the closing phenylalanine or tryptophan. A D gene is named only where the DNA matches it firmly. Clone size is shown for a subset of rows, as once, few, many or a class of expanded clone.

TRBV27,TRBJ2-7,TRBD1,once,CASSPSTGEALYEQYF,TGTGCCAGCAGTCCATCGACAGGGGAGGCCCTCTACGAGCAGTACTTC
TRBV6-5,TRBJ1-1,TRBD1,NA,CASRRQGEAFF,TGTGCCAGCAGAAGACAGGGGGAAGCTTTCTTT
TRBV7-9,TRBJ2-1,TRBD1,NA,CASSARTGGAGNEQFF,TGTGCCAGCAGCGCCCGGACAGGGGGCGCGGGTAATGAGCAGTTCTTC
TRBV9,TRBJ2-7,TRBD1,once,CASSPSTGGTYEQYF,TGTGCCAGCAGCCCGTCGACAGGGGGAACCTACGAGCAGTACTTC
TRBV9,TRBJ2-7,TRBD2,NA,CASSPSTSGIYEQYF,TGTGCCAGCAGCCCATCGACTAGCGGGATCTACGAGCAGTACTTC
TRBV30,TRBJ1-2,NA,NA,CAWSVKSNYGYTF,TGTGCCTGGAGTGTAAAGAGCAACTATGGCTACACCTTC
TRBV28,TRBJ2-1,TRBD2,NA,CASSLRLLADNEQFF,TGTGCCAGCAGTTTACGTCTGCTAGCGGATAATGAGCAGTTCTTC
TRBV7-8,TRBJ2-7,TRBD2,NA,CASSLVGGISYEQYF,TGTGCCAGCAGCTTAGTGGGGGGGATCTCCTACGAGCAGTACTTC
TRBV6-5,TRBJ1-6,NA,few,CASTRAGSYNSPLHF,TGTGCCAGCACCCGCGCCGGCTCCTATAATTCACCCCTCCACTTT
TRBV7-9,TRBJ1-4,TRBD1,NA,CASWSPYRGNEKLFF,TGTGCCAGCTGGAGCCCATACAGGGGGAATGAAAAACTGTTTTTT
TRBV18,TRBJ2-3,TRBD1,NA,CASSPPRTGARGDTQYF,TGTGCCAGCTCACCACCGCGGACAGGGGCGCGGGGGGATACGCAGTATTTT
TRBV6-5,TRBJ2-5,NA,NA,CASSSFSGPQETQYF,TGTGCCAGCAGTTCCTTTAGCGGACCGCAAGAGACCCAGTACTTC
TRBV6-1,TRBJ2-7,TRBD1,few,CASRHRDRLGYEQYF,TGTGCCAGCAGGCACCGGGACAGGCTAGGGTACGAGCAGTACTTC
TRBV7-9,TRBJ1-1,TRBD1,NA,CASSLAAGQGKTEAFF,TGTGCCAGCAGCTTAGCTGCCGGACAGGGTAAGACTGAAGCTTTCTTT
TRBV2,TRBJ2-3,TRBD2,NA,CASNTGTSGNTQYF,TGTGCCAGCAACACCGGGACTAGCGGGAATACGCAGTATTTT
TRBV2,TRBJ2-7,TRBD1,NA,CASSEGEAGGFYEQYF,TGTGCCAGCAGTGAAGGTGAAGCAGGGGGCTTCTACGAGCAGTACTTC
TRBV11-2,TRBJ2-3,NA,NA,CASSPDSTSTDTQYF,TGTGCCAGCAGCCCGGACTCCACTAGCACAGATACGCAGTATTTT
TRBV27,TRBJ2-2,NA,NA,CASSLYAYTGELFF,TGTGCCAGCAGTTTATATGCGTATACCGGGGAGCTGTTTTTT
TRBV9,TRBJ1-4,TRBD1,once,CASSDRDRGSEKLFF,TGTGCCAGCAGCGACCGGGACAGGGGTAGTGAAAAACTGTTTTTT
TRBV11-2,TRBJ2-7,NA,NA,CASSFRGNSYEQYF,TGTGCCAGCAGCTTTAGGGGGAACTCCTACGAGCAGTACTTC